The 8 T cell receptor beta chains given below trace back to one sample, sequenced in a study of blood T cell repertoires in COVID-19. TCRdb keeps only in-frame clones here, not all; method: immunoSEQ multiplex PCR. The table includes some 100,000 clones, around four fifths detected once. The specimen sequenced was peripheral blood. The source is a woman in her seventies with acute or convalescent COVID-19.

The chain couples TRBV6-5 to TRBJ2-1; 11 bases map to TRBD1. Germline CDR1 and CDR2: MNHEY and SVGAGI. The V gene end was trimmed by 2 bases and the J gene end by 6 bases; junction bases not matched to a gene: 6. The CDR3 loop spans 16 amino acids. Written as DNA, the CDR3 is TGTGCCAGCAGTTACACGGGGACAGGGGGAATCAATGAGCAGTTCTTC. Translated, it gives CASSYTGTGGINEQFF.

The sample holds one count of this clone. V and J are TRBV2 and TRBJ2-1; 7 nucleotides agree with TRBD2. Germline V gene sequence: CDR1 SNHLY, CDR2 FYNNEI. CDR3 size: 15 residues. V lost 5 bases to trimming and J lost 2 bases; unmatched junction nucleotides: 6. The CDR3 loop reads CASSTTSYPYNEQFF. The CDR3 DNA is TGTGCCAGCAGTACGACTAGCTACCCCTACAATGAGCAGTTCTTC.

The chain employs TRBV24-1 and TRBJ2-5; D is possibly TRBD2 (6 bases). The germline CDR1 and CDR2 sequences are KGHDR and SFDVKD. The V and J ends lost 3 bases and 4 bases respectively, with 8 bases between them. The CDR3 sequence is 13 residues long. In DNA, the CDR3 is TGTGCCACCAGTGATGGAGGGCCAGAGACCCAGTACTTC. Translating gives CATSDGGPETQYF.

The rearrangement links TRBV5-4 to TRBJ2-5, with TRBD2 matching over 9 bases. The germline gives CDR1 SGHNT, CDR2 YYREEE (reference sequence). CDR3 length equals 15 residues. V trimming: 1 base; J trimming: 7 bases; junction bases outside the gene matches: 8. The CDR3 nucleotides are TGTGCCAGCAGCTTGCCAGCGGGGGGCCCGGGGACCCAGTACTTC. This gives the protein CASSLPAGGPGTQYF.

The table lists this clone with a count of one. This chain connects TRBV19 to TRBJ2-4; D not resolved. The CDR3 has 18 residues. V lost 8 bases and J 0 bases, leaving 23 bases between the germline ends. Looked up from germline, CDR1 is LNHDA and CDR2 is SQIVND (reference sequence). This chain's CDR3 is CASSPQLNSLLAKNIQYF. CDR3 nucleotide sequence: TGTGCCAGTTCGCCTCAGCTTAATAGCTTACTAGCCAAAAACATTCAGTACTTC.

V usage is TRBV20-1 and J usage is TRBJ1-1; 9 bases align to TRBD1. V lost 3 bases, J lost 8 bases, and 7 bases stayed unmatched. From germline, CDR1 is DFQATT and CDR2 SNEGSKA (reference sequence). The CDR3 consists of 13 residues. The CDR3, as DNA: TGCAGTGCTAGTGTAACCGGGACAGGGGAAGCTTTCTTT. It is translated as CSASVTGTGEAFF.

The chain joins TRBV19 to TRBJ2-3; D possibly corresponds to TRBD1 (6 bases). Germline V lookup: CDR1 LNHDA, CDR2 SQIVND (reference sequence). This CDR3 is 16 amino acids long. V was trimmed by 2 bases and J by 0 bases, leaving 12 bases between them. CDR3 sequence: CASSISSGVSTDTQYF. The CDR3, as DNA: TGTGCCAGTAGTATATCGTCAGGGGTTAGCACAGATACGCAGTATTTT.

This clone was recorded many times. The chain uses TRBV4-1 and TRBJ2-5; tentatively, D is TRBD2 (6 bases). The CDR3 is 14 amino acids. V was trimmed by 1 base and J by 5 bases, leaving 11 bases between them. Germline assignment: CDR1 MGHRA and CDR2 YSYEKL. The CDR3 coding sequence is TGCGCCAGCAGCCAAGGCGCGGGGTCGGAGACCCAGTACTTC. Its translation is CASSQGAGSETQYF.